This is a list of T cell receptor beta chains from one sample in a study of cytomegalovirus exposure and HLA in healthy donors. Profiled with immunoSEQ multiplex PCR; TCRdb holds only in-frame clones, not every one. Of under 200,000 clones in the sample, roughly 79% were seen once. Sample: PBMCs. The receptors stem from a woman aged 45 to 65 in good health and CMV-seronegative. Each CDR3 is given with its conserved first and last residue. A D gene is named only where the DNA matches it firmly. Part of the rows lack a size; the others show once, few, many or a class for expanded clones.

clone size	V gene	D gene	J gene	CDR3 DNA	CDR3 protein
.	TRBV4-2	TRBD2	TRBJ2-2	TGTGCCAGCAGCCAACTGGGGACTAGCGGGGGGGGGAGGGAGCTGTTTTTT	CASSQLGTSGGGRELFF
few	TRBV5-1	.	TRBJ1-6	TGCGCCAGCCGGGCCTCCGGAGGGAATTCACCCCTCCACTTT	CASRASGGNSPLHF
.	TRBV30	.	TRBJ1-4	TGTGCCTGGACCCCCGGGACACCCGATGATGAAAAACTGTTTTTT	CAWTPGTPDDEKLFF
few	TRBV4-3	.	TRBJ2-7	TGCGCCAGCAGCCAGAACCACGACAGAGACTACGAGCAGTACTTC	CASSQNHDRDYEQYF
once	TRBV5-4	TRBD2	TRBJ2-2	TGTGCCAGCAGCGCGACTAGCGTTCCCGGGGAGCTGTTTTTT	CASSATSVPGELFF
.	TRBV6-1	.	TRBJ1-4	TGTGCCAGCAGTGAAGATTCCCGGCAGCCGAGGGAAAAACTGTTTTTT	CASSEDSRQPREKLFF
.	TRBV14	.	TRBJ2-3	TGTGCCAGCAGCCTATTCCTAGGGGCAGATACGCAGTATTTT	CASSLFLGADTQYF
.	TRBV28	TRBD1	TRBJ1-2	TGTGCCAGCTCCAGGGACAGGGGTTGGGCTGGCTATGGCTACACCTTC	CASSRDRGWAGYGYTF
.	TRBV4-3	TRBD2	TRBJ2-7	TGCGCCAGCAGCCAAGAACGGGCGGGGGTTGGGTCCTACGAGCAGTACTTC	CASSQERAGVGSYEQYF
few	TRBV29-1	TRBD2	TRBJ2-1	TGCAGCGTTGGACTAGCGGGGGATTACAATGAGCAGTTCTTC	CSVGLAGDYNEQFF
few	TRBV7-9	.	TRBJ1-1	TGTGCCAGCAGGCCTTGGGATTGGGAGCTGAACACTGAAGCTTTCTTT	CASRPWDWELNTEAFF
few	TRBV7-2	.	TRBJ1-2	TGTGCCAGCAGCTTGTGGGGCAGGAACTATGGCTACACCTTC	CASSLWGRNYGYTF